This T cell receptor (beta chain) is drawn from a study of response to subunit inactivated influenza vaccine. Points from the study as a whole: New T cells are recruited in small numbers by each seasonal influenza vaccination, according to the authors' suggestion.

The CDR3 covers 14 residues. Germline values: CDR1 MDHEN, CDR2 SYDVKM. Trimming removed 5 bases at V and 4 bases at J, with 14 bases between. TCRdb re-called the RT-PCR reads through MiXCR, storing one row per CDR3 protein. Among 650,000 to 800,000 distinct CDR3 sequences listed, around 14% were seen once. This clonotype was seen more than once but under ten times. What it recognizes is unknown. The V gene is TRBV28, the J gene TRBJ2-5, with D possibly being TRBD1 (6 bases). This clonotype originated in a man in his fifties who received an inactivated influenza vaccine. Sequenced material: PBMCs from blood, taken less than 15 days before vaccination. CDR3 sequence (DNA): TGTGCCAGCAGTGCATACAGGGTGGCAGAGACCCAGTACTTC. It translates to CASSAYRVAETQYF.